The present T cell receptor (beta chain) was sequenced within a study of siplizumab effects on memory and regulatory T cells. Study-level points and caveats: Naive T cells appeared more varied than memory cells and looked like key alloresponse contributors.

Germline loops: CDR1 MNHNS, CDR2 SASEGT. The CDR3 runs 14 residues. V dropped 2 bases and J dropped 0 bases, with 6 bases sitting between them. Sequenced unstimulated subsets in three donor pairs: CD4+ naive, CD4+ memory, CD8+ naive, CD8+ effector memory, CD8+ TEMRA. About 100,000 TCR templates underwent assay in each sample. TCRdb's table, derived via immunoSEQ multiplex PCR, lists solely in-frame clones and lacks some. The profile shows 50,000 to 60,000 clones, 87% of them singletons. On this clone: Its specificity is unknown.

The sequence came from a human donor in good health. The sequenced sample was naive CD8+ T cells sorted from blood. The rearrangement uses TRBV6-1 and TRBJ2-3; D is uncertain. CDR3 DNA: TGTGCCAGCAGTGAAAACATAAGCACAGATACGCAGTATTTT. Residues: CASSENISTDTQYF.